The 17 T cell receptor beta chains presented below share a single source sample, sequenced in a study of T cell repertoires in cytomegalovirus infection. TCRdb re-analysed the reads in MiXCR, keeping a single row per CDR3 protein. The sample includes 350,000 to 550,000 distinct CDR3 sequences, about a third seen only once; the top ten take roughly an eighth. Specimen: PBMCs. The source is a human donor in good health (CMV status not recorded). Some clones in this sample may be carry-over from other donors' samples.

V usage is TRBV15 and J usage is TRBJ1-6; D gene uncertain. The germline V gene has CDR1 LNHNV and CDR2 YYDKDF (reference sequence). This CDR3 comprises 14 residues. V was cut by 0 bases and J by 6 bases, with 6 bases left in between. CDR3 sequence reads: CATSRDRTNSPLHF. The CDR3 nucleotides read TGTGCCACCAGCAGAGACAGGACTAATTCACCCCTCCACTTT. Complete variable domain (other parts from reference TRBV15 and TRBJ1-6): DAMVIQNPRYQVTQFGKPVTLSCSQTLNHNVMYWYQQKSSQAPKLLFHYYDKDFNNEADTPDNFQSRRPNTSFCFLDIRSPGLGDTAMYLCATSRDRTNSPLHFGNGTRLTVT.

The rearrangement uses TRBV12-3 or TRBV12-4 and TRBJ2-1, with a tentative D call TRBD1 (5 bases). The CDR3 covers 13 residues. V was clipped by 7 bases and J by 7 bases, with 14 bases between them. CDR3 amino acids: CASTRHPGNEQFF. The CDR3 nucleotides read TGTGCCAGCACCCGTCACCCAGGGAATGAGCAGTTCTTC.

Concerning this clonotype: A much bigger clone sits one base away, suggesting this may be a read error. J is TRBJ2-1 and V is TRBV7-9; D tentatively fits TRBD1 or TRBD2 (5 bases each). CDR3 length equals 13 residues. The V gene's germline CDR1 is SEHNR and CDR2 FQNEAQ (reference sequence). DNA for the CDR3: TGTGCCAGCAGCCGGGACGTTTACAATGCGCAGTTCTTC. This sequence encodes CASSRDVYNAQFF.

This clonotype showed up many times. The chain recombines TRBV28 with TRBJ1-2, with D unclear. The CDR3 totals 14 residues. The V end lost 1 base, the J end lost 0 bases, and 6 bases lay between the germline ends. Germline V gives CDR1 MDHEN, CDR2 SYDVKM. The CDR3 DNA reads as TGTGCCAGCAGTTTATTGGGTACTAACTATGGCTACACCTTC. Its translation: CASSLLGTNYGYTF.

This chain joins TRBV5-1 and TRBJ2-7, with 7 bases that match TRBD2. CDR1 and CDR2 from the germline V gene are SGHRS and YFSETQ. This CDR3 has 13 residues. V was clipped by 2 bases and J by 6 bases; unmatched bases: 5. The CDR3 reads CASSFGGRPEQYF. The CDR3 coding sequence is TGCGCCAGCAGCTTCGGGGGGAGGCCCGAGCAGTACTTC. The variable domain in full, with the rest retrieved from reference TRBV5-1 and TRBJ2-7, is KAGVTQTPRYLIKTRGQQVTLSCSPISGHRSVSWYQQTPGQGLQFLFEYFSETQRNKGNFPGRFSGRQFSNSRSEMNVSTLELGDSALYLCASSFGGRPEQYFGPGTRLTVT.

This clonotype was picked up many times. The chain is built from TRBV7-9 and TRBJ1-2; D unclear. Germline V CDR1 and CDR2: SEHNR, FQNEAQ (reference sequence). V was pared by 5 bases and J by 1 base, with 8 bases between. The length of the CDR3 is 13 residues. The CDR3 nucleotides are TGTGCCAGCAGCCCCAGGAATAACTATGGCTACACCTTC. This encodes CASSPRNNYGYTF.

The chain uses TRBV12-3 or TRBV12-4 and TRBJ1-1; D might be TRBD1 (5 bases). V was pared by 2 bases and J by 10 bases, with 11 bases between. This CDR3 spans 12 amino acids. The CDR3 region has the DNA TGTGCCAGCAGTTTAAGCGGGACGAGAGCTTTCTTT. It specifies CASSLSGTRAFF.

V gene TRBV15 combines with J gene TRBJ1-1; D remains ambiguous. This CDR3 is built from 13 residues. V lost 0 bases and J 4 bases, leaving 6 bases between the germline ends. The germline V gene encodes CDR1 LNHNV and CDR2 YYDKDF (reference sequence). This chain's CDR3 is CATSRDVTTEAFF. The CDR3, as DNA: TGTGCCACCAGCAGAGACGTCACCACTGAAGCTTTCTTT.

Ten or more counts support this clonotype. As DNA, the CDR3 is TGTGCCAGCACCAAAGGCGGGGAAACCGGGGAGCTGTTTTTT. This gives the protein CASTKGGETGELFF. The chain links TRBV7-2 to TRBJ2-2; D might be TRBD2 (6 bases). CDR1 and CDR2 from the germline V gene are SGHTA and FQGNSA. V was cut by 7 bases and J by 5 bases, with 14 bases left in between. The CDR3 loop spans 14 amino acids.

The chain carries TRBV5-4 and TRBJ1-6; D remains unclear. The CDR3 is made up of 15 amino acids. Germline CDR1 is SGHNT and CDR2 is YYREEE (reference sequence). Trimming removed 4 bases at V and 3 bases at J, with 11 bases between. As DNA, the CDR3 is TGTGCCAGCAGCCAAGGATTGGACTATAATTCACCCCTCCACTTT. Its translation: CASSQGLDYNSPLHF.

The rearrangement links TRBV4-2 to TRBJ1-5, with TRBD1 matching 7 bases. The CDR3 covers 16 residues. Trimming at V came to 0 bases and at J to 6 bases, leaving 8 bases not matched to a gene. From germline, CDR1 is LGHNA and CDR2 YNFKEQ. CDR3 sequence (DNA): TGTGCCAGCAGCCAAGAGGGCAGGGGGGTAGGTCAGCCCCAGCATTTT. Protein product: CASSQEGRGVGQPQHF.

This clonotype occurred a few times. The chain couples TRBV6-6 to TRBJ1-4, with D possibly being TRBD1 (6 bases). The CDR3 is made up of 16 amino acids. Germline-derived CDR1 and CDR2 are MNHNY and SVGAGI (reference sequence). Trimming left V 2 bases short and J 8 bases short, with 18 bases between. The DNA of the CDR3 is TGTGCCAGCAGTTACGGGACACTCCGTGGCAAGGAAAAACTGTTTTTT. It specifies CASSYGTLRGKEKLFF.

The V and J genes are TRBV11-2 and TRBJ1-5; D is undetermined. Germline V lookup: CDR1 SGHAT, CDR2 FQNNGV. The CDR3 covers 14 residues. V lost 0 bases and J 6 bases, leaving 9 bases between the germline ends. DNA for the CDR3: TGTGCCAGCAGCTTAGATGGTGGGATTCAGCCCCAGCATTTT. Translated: CASSLDGGIQPQHF.

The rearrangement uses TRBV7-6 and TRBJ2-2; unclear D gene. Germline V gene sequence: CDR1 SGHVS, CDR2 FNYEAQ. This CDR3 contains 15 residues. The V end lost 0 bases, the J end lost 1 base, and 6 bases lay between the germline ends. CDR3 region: CASSLAVLNTGELFF. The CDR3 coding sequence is TGTGCCAGCAGCTTAGCAGTATTGAACACCGGGGAGCTGTTTTTT.

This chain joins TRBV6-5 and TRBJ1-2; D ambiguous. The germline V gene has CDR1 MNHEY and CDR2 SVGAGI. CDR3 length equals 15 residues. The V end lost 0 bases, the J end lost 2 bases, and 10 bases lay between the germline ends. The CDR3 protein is CASSYSTAPNYGYTF. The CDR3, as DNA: TGTGCCAGCAGTTACTCAACGGCTCCGAACTATGGCTACACCTTC.

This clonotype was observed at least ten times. CDR3 amino acids: CASSLATGVNTEAFF. CDR3 DNA sequence: TGTGCCAGCAGCTTAGCGACAGGGGTGAACACTGAAGCTTTCTTT. The chain is built from TRBV7-3 and TRBJ1-1, with TRBD1 matching 8 bases. V was clipped by 2 bases and J by 0 bases; unmatched bases: 2. The CDR3 is 15 amino acids. Germline CDR1 and CDR2: SGHTA and FQGTGA.

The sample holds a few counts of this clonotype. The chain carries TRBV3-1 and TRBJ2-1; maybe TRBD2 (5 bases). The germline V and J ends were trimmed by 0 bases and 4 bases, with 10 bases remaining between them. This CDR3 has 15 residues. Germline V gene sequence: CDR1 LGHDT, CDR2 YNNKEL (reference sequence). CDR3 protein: CASSQDPTSYNEQFF. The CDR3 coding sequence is TGTGCCAGCAGCCAAGATCCCACTAGTTACAATGAGCAGTTCTTC.